This record concerns one T cell receptor (beta chain) sequence. The data are from a study of blood T cell repertoires in COVID-19. On the study more broadly: Sites in the United States, Italy and Spain provided acute and convalescent COVID-19 samples. Nucleic acid was either cDNA or gDNA, and it came from T cells, B-cell-depleted T cells, or PBMCs.

As handled by the study authors: Estimated nucleated cell counts came from reference gene primer amplification. Repertoires were generated with immunoSEQ multiplex PCR, while TCRdb's copy carries only in-frame clones and drops some. The DNA was the basis for D and trimming; V, J and clone size are from that table. The data show about 320,000 clones, roughly 85% seen once. Germline V CDR1 and CDR2: MNHEY, SVGEGT. The CDR3 is 14 residues long. The germline V and J ends were trimmed by 5 bases and 3 bases, with 11 bases remaining between them. This clonotype originated in a human donor in a cohort sampled during active COVID-19. The chain couples TRBV6-2 or TRBV6-3 to TRBJ1-5; a weak D match, TRBD1 (6 bases). Sequencing used peripheral blood. The CDR3 bases are TGTGCCAGCAGTCCAACAGGGCTCAATCAGCCCCAGCATTTT. Translating it yields CASSPTGLNQPQHF.